This TCR beta chain was sequenced for a study of blood T cell repertoires in COVID-19. Libraries were prepared by immunoSEQ multiplex PCR; TCRdb keeps only in-frame clonotypes and omits some of them. The repertoire includes around 99,000 clones, approximately 90% of them detected once, and 1.1% sits in the top ten. The V gene's germline CDR1 is KGHSH and CDR2 LQKENI. The CDR3 runs to 14 residues. V gave up 6 bases and J gave up 4 bases, with 13 bases separating them. Sequencing input: peripheral blood. V gene TRBV18 combines with J gene TRBJ2-1, with D uncertain. This clonotype was obtained from a human donor in a cohort sampled during active COVID-19. CDR3 protein: CASSLSRVYNEQFF. In DNA form, the CDR3 reads TGTGCCAGCTCCCTCTCTCGGGTTTACAATGAGCAGTTCTTC.